These 14 T cell receptor beta chains were sequenced from one sample in a study of early T cells in non-severe SARS-CoV-2 infection. Each CDR3 protein is one row after TCRdb ran MiXCR on the 5' RACE reads. The sample has more than 45,000 distinct CDR3 sequences, more than 7.5% seen once. Sequencing was performed on whole blood. The receptors were gathered from an adult who was a healthcare worker with PCR-confirmed SARS-CoV-2 infection or an uninfected control (not recorded which).

There are a few counts of this clonotype. The chain couples TRBV11-3 to TRBJ1-3; no clear D. Germline loops: CDR1 SGHNT, CDR2 YENEEA. CDR3 length: 13 amino acids. Trimming left V 5 bases short and J 6 bases short, with 11 bases between. Written as DNA, the CDR3 is TGTGCCAGCAGCCTGGAGGCTGAAAACACCATATATTTT. Amino acids: CASSLEAENTIYF.

The chain recombines TRBV9 with TRBJ2-7; 11 bases are a match to TRBD2. This CDR3 contains 16 residues. Germline values: CDR1 SGDLS, CDR2 YYNGEE. J gave up 0 bases and V 4 bases, and 6 bases lay outside the gene matches. The CDR3, as DNA: TGTGCCAGCAGCCCATCACTAGCGGGAGTCTCCTACGAGCAGTACTTC. It encodes CASSPSLAGVSYEQYF. Using reference TRBV9 and TRBJ2-7 for the parts outside the CDR3, the full variable domain is DSGVTQTPKHLITATGQRVTLRCSPRSGDLSVYWYQQSLDQGLQFLIQYYNGEERAKGNILERFSAQQFPDLHSELNLSSLELGDSALYFCASSPSLAGVSYEQYFGPGTRLTVT.

This clonotype was detected many times. This rearrangement joins TRBV7-9 to TRBJ1-1; no firm D call. With 0 bases removed from V and 0 bases from J, the gap between germline ends came to 5 bases. The CDR3 is made up of 14 amino acids. Looked up from germline, CDR1 is SEHNR and CDR2 is FQNEAQ (reference sequence). In DNA form, the CDR3 reads TGTGCCAGCAGCTTAGCGGGCATGAACACTGAAGCTTTCTTT. This sequence encodes CASSLAGMNTEAFF. Full variable domain (rest looked up from reference TRBV7-9 and TRBJ1-1): DTGVSQNPRHKITKRGQNVTFRCDPISEHNRLYWYRQTLGQGPEFLTYFQNEAQLEKSRLLSDRFSAERPKGSFSTLEIQRTEQGDSAMYLCASSLAGMNTEAFFGQGTRLTVV.

Many counts were recorded for this clonotype. The chain employs TRBV7-9 and TRBJ1-1, with D hard to call. Germline lookup yields CDR1 SEHNR and CDR2 FQNEAQ (reference sequence). The V end lost 5 bases, the J end lost 8 bases, and 9 bases lay between the germline ends. The CDR3 spans 11 residues. In nucleotides, the CDR3 is TGTGCCAGCAGCCCTGGTGGGGAAGCTTTCTTT. Encoded protein: CASSPGGEAFF.

The chain is built from TRBV12-3 or TRBV12-4 and TRBJ1-2; the D gene is possibly TRBD1 (6 bases). The CDR3 consists of 13 residues. The germline V and J ends were trimmed by 6 bases and 2 bases, with 10 bases remaining between them. CDR3 loop: CASSTGHNYGYTF. In DNA, the CDR3 is TGTGCCAGCAGCACGGGACACAACTATGGCTACACCTTC.

This clonotype was recorded many times. This rearrangement joins TRBV18 to TRBJ2-4; TRBD1 matches 10 bases. CDR3 size: 16 residues. CDR1 is KGHSH and CDR2 is LQKENI in the germline V gene. After removal of 3 bases from V and 7 bases from J, the junction contained 9 bases not matched to a gene. The CDR3 reads CASSPGLRQGANIQYF. The CDR3 DNA sequence: TGTGCCAGCTCACCGGGTTTAAGACAGGGGGCGAACATTCAGTACTTC. Full variable domain (outside the CDR3, taken from reference TRBV18 and TRBJ2-4): NAGVMQNPRHLVRRRGQEARLRCSPMKGHSHVYWYRQLPEEGLKFMVYLQKENIIDESGMPKERFSAEFPKEGPSILRIQQVVRGDSAAYFCASSPGLRQGANIQYFGAGTRLSVL.

This clonotype showed up just a few times. The gene calls are TRBV19 and TRBJ2-4; TRBD1 matches 9 bases. Germline trimming cut 5 bases from V and 2 bases from J; bases unmatched to any gene: 10. Germline V lookup: CDR1 LNHDA, CDR2 SQIVND (reference sequence). The CDR3 length is 17 residues. In DNA, the CDR3 is TGTGCCAGTAGTTTCGAGACAGGGGGTTTGACCAAAAACATTCAGTACTTC. It specifies CASSFETGGLTKNIQYF.

This clonotype has ten or more counts. The J gene is TRBJ2-1, the V gene TRBV25-1; 10 nucleotides agree with TRBD2. The CDR3 loop spans 15 amino acids. V shed 4 bases and J 4 bases; nucleotides not matched to a gene: 4. Germline CDR1 is MGHDK and CDR2 is SYGVNS. The CDR3 sequence: CASSAGTSAYNEQFF. As DNA, the CDR3 is TGTGCCAGCAGTGCCGGGACTAGCGCTTACAATGAGCAGTTCTTC. The full variable domain, its missing parts supplied by reference TRBV25-1 and TRBJ2-1, is EADIYQTPRYLVIGTGKKITLECSQTMGHDKMYWYQQDPGMELHLIHYSYGVNSTEKGDLSSESTVSRIRTEHFPLTLESARPSHTSQYLCASSAGTSAYNEQFFGPGTRLTVL.

In its sample, this clonotype was seen a few times. The chain is built from TRBV28 and TRBJ2-5; D is undetermined. Germline CDR1 MDHEN, CDR2 SYDVKM. Trimming removed 7 bases at V and 5 bases at J, with 17 bases between. The CDR3 runs to 14 residues. For the CDR3, the DNA is TGTGCCAGCAACCCCGGCGGCCCGCTTGAGACCCAGTACTTC. This encodes CASNPGGPLETQYF.

V is TRBV28 and J is TRBJ2-3, with TRBD2 identical over 12 bases. Germline CDR1 and CDR2: MDHEN and SYDVKM. The CDR3 has 16 residues. V gave up 6 bases and J gave up 2 bases; unmatched junction bases: 6. The chain's CDR3 is CASSSGLAGHTDTQYF. The DNA of the CDR3 is TGTGCCAGCAGCTCGGGACTAGCGGGCCACACAGATACGCAGTATTTT.

This clonotype was observed a few times. The rearrangement joins TRBV11-2 to TRBJ2-3; D could derive from TRBD1 or TRBD2 (5 bases each). V dropped 2 bases and J dropped 6 bases, with 15 bases sitting between them. Germline V gene data show CDR1 as SGHAT and CDR2 as FQNNGV. CDR3 length equals 15 residues. The CDR3 bases are TGTGCCAGCAGCTTACTGCCGGGGCCCCTGGATACGCAGTATTTT. It encodes CASSLLPGPLDTQYF.

This clonotype was detected many times. The chain is built from TRBV20-1 and TRBJ1-5; D is undetermined. Germline lookup yields CDR1 DFQATT and CDR2 SNEGSKA (reference sequence). The CDR3 is 14 residues long. With 5 bases removed from V and 0 bases from J, the gap between germline ends came to 11 bases. CDR3 nucleotides: TGCAGTGCTCGATTCGACACTAGCAATCAGCCCCAGCATTTT. Its protein product is CSARFDTSNQPQHF.

This clonotype was found many times. CDR3 region: CASSDRGTDTQYF. The CDR3 bases are TGTGCCAGTAGCGATCGGGGCACAGATACGCAGTATTTT. The chain has TRBV19 and TRBJ2-3; no clear D gene. The CDR3 sequence is 13 residues long. Trimming left V 6 bases short and J 1 base short, with 8 bases between. Germline CDR1 is LNHDA and CDR2 is SQIVND (reference sequence).

The chain combines TRBV28 with TRBJ1-2; no firm D call. Germline CDR1 and CDR2: MDHEN and SYDVKM. V lost 10 bases, J lost 1 base, and 7 bases lay in between. This CDR3 is built from 11 residues. CDR3 sequence: CATSINYGYTF. The CDR3 DNA reads TGTGCCACCTCGATTAACTATGGCTACACCTTC.